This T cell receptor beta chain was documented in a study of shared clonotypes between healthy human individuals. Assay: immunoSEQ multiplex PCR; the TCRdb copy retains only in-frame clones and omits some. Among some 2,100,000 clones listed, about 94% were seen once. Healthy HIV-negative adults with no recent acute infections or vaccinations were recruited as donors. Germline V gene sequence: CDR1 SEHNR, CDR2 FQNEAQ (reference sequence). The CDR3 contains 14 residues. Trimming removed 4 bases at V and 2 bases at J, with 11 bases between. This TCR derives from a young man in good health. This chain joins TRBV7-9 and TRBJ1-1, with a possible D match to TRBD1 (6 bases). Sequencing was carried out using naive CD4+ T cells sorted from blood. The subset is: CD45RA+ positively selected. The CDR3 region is CASSSRQANTEAFF. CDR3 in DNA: TGTGCCAGCAGCTCCAGACAGGCCAACACTGAAGCTTTCTTT.